Included here is one T cell receptor beta chain sequence, with context. Its target is unknown. TCRdb re-called the reads with MiXCR, one entry per CDR3 protein. Of 700,000 to 850,000 distinct CDR3 sequences listed, approximately 30% are singletons. This CDR3 region has 16 residues. Germline V gene sequence: CDR1 SGDLS, CDR2 YYNGEE. The ends lost 4 bases at V and 3 bases at J; junction bases unmatched: 7. The sample is drawn from a study of T cell repertoires in cytomegalovirus infection. Study-wide results and limits: The ex vivo response was dominated by HLA-C-restricted CMV-specific TCR beta clonotypes.

This specimen consisted of cultured CD8+ T cells from PBMCs, obtained from culture after CMV antigen stimulation. V gene TRBV9 combines with J gene TRBJ2-1, with 10 bases aligning to TRBD2. This sequence originates from a human donor in good health (CMV status not recorded). Some clones in this sample may be carry-over from other donors' samples. In DNA form, the CDR3 reads TGTGCCAGCAGCCCTAGCGGGGGCTCTATCTACAATGAGCAGTTCTTC. This encodes CASSPSGGSIYNEQFF.